These 18 T cell receptor beta chains share one sample of origin, sequenced in a study of blood T cell repertoires in COVID-19. Profiled with immunoSEQ multiplex PCR; TCRdb holds only in-frame clones, not every one. The sample has around 97,000 clones; approximately 80% are singletons. Sequencing was performed on peripheral blood. The receptors originated from a man between 70 and 80 years old with acute or convalescent COVID-19.

A word on this clone: This likely comes from a read error, as the CDR3 has no conserved phenylalanine or tryptophan at its end. The DNA is omitted, as the CDR3 cannot be located on it reliably, and the CDR3 follows TCRdb's listing. This sequence joins TRBV2 and TRBJ1-2; TRBD1 reflects the table's D call only, with no check against the DNA. Counting both end residues, the CDR3 totals 12 amino acids. CDR1 is SNHLY and CDR2 is FYNNEI in the germline V gene. CDR3 amino acids: CASSERGQVLFI.

V and J are TRBV18 and TRBJ2-7, with 9 bases identical to TRBD1. V shed 2 bases and J 0 bases; nucleotides not matched to a gene: 2. CDR1 is KGHSH, CDR2 LQKENI, per germline. CDR3 length: 15 residues. In DNA, the CDR3 is TGTGCCAGCTCACCAGCGGGACAGGGCTCCTACGAGCAGTACTTC. Protein: CASSPAGQGSYEQYF.

The chain combines TRBV15 with TRBJ2-3, with 9 nucleotides matching TRBD2. CDR3 size: 16 residues. CDR1 is LNHNV, CDR2 YYDKDF, per germline (reference sequence). V lost 3 bases to trimming and J lost 3 bases; unmatched junction nucleotides: 7. This chain's CDR3 is CATSRRGGGGTDTQYF. The DNA of the CDR3 is TGTGCCACCAGCAGGCGGGGGGGAGGGGGAACAGATACGCAGTATTTT.

The chain is built from TRBV2 and TRBJ1-6; 9 positions match TRBD1. The V segment lost 6 bases and the J segment 9 bases; nucleotides outside the gene matches: 6. This CDR3 has 14 residues. Per germline, CDR1 SNHLY and CDR2 FYNNEI. The CDR3 loop reads CASSLQGAGSPLHF. In nucleotides, the CDR3 is TGTGCCAGCAGCCTACAGGGGGCTGGTTCACCCCTCCACTTT.

The chain is built from TRBV20-1 and TRBJ1-1; D remains ambiguous. Germline loops: CDR1 DFQATT, CDR2 SNEGSKA (reference sequence). With 2 bases removed from V and 7 bases from J, the gap between germline ends came to 5 bases. The CDR3 is made up of 10 amino acids. Here the CDR3 reads CSARNSEAFF. CDR3 nucleotides: TGCAGTGCTAGAAATAGTGAAGCTTTCTTT.

The V call is TRBV24-1, the J call TRBJ2-1; 9 bases map to TRBD2. The germline CDR1 and CDR2 sequences are KGHDR and SFDVKD. This CDR3 has 16 residues. After removal of 3 bases from V and 1 base from J, the junction contained 3 bases not matched to a gene. The CDR3 protein is CATSDHSGGSYNEQFF. CDR3 DNA: TGTGCCACCAGTGATCACAGCGGGGGGTCCTACAATGAGCAGTTCTTC.

The V and J genes are TRBV5-1 and TRBJ1-1; D is ambiguous. The CDR3 is 13 amino acids. CDR1 is SGHRS, CDR2 YFSETQ, per germline. Trimming took 3 bases from V and 3 from J, leaving 9 bases between them. The CDR3 region is CASSSATHTEAFF. The CDR3 bases are TGCGCCAGCAGCTCCGCTACCCACACTGAAGCTTTCTTT.

J is TRBJ2-7 and V is TRBV7-6; 7 nucleotides align to TRBD2. Per the germline V gene, CDR1 is SGHVS and CDR2 is FNYEAQ. This CDR3 is 15 amino acids long. J gave up 6 bases and V 1 base, and 9 bases lay outside the gene matches. The CDR3 is CASSLGAVGGGEQYF. In nucleotides, the CDR3 is TGTGCCAGCAGCTTAGGGGCCGTTGGGGGGGGCGAGCAGTACTTC.

The sample holds one count of this clone. The CDR3 DNA reads as TGTGCCAGTAGTCGGCTAGCGGGAGATCCCTACAATGAGCAGTTCTTC. The encoded protein is CASSRLAGDPYNEQFF. The rearrangement links TRBV19 to TRBJ2-1; 10 bases agree with TRBD2. Germline V gene lookup returns CDR1 LNHDA and CDR2 SQIVND (reference sequence). This CDR3 contains 16 residues. V gave up 5 bases and J gave up 2 bases; unmatched junction bases: 6.

V gene TRBV28 combines with J gene TRBJ1-5, with TRBD1 identical over 11 bases. This CDR3 is 14 amino acids long. Germline CDR1 MDHEN, CDR2 SYDVKM. Losses at the gene ends were 6 bases for V and 4 bases for J; bases not matched to a gene: 2. Here the CDR3 DNA reads TGTGCCAGCAGAAGGGACAGGGGGAATCAGCCCCAGCATTTT. Its translation: CASRRDRGNQPQHF. Combining the CDR3 with reference TRBV28 and TRBJ1-5 gives the whole variable domain DVKVTQSSRYLVKRTGEKVFLECVQDMDHENMFWYRQDPGLGLRLIYFSYDVKMKEKGDIPEGYSVSREKKERFSLILESASTNQTSMYLCASRRDRGNQPQHFGDGTRLSIL.

This chain's CDR3 is CASSSRTSGRVDTQYF. In nucleotides, the CDR3 is TGTGCCAGCAGCTCCCGGACTAGCGGGAGGGTGGATACGCAGTATTTT. V usage is TRBV5-4 and J usage is TRBJ2-3; 15 bases align to TRBD2. Germline loops: CDR1 SGHNT, CDR2 YYREEE (reference sequence). V shed 3 bases and J 6 bases; nucleotides not matched to a gene: 5. There are 16 residues in the CDR3.

The chain links TRBV19 to TRBJ1-5; no reliable D call. CDR1 is LNHDA, CDR2 SQIVND, per germline (reference sequence). V was shortened by 6 bases and J by 3 bases, with 12 bases between the two germline ends. The CDR3 loop spans 14 amino acids. The CDR3 loop reads CASRASSHNQPQHF. DNA of the CDR3: TGTGCCAGTAGGGCCTCATCGCACAATCAGCCCCAGCATTTT.

This clone is a singleton in its sample. This chain joins TRBV5-1 and TRBJ2-7; no definite D call. The V and J ends lost 3 bases and 7 bases respectively, with 14 bases between them. The CDR3 contains 13 residues. Per the germline V gene, CDR1 is SGHRS and CDR2 is YFSETQ. This CDR3 reads CASSSEQTLEQYF. DNA of the CDR3: TGCGCCAGCAGCTCGGAACAGACGTTGGAGCAGTACTTC.

The rearrangement links TRBV20-1 to TRBJ1-2; no reliable D call. Deletions cut 3 bases from V and 3 bases from J, with 8 bases between. This CDR3 is 12 amino acids long. CDR1 is DFQATT and CDR2 is SNEGSKA in the germline V gene (reference sequence). CDR3 sequence (DNA): TGCAGTGCTAGTAATGAGGACTATGGCTACACCTTC. Translation: CSASNEDYGYTF.

The rearrangement uses TRBV5-1 and TRBJ2-7; TRBD2 is a possible D gene (6 bases). The germline CDR1 and CDR2 sequences are SGHRS and YFSETQ. Trimming removed 1 base from V and 7 bases from J, with 27 bases in between. The CDR3 is 18 residues long. CDR3 coding DNA: TGCGCCAGCAGCTTGAGGAGTTCGTTTTCGGGGAGGTCTTGGGAGCAGTACTTC. Its protein product is CASSLRSSFSGRSWEQYF.

J is TRBJ2-2 and V is TRBV14; D possibly corresponds to TRBD2 (5 bases). CDR1 is SGHDN and CDR2 is FVKESK in the germline V gene. The ends were cut back, 4 bases at V and 8 bases at J, with 23 bases in the middle. This CDR3 contains 17 residues. CDR3 sequence (DNA): TGTGCCAGCAGCCCCAGACGGGGAGCCCACACCGTGGGGGAGCTGTTTTTT. This sequence encodes CASSPRRGAHTVGELFF.

V gene TRBV19 combines with J gene TRBJ1-1; TRBD1 matches at 8 bases. The CDR3 is 14 residues long. The germline V gene encodes CDR1 LNHDA and CDR2 SQIVND (reference sequence). V shed 6 bases, J shed 3 bases, and the junction held 6 bases outside the gene matches. The CDR3 DNA sequence: TGTGCCAGTAGGACCGACAGGGGCGACACTGAAGCTTTCTTT. The encoded protein is CASRTDRGDTEAFF.

The gene calls are TRBV11-2 and TRBJ2-2; 10 bases are shared with TRBD1. The ends lost 9 bases at V and 9 bases at J; junction bases unmatched: 13. The CDR3 totals 15 residues. Germline assignment: CDR1 SGHAT and CDR2 FQNNGV. The CDR3 bases are TGTGCCAGTACGACAGGGGGCATAGTTTCCCGGGAGCTGTTTTTT. Its protein product is CASTTGGIVSRELFF.